Here is one T cell receptor beta chain with its context. Antigen specificity is unknown. The source of the sample is a study of cytomegalovirus exposure and HLA in healthy donors. Overall study: An early data release held 80 million or so unique TCRs from HLA-typed donors. Assignment to the Caucasian-associated ancestry cluster applied to around 82% of the approximately 400 genotyped donors. Whole-study findings and limits: Some V segments (TRBV6-2 and TRBV6-3 among them) were excluded as indistinguishable.

Primers: 60 Vbeta forward and 13 Jbeta reverse. Data came from immunoSEQ multiplex PCR; TCRdb stores just in-frame clones and leaves some out. The sample has under 200,000 clones; more than 80% are singletons. Trimming removed 1 base from V and 4 bases from J; junction bases left unmatched: 10. The CDR3 has 18 amino acids. Germline CDR1 is LNHNV and CDR2 is YYDKDF (reference sequence). The receptor's source is a woman between 25 and 40 years old in good health and CMV-seropositive. J is TRBJ2-7 and V is TRBV15; TRBD2 agrees at 13 bases. The sample was PBMCs. CDR3 region: CATSRGTSGGAGSYEQYF. Here the CDR3 DNA reads TGTGCCACCAGCAGAGGAACTAGCGGGGGGGCCGGTTCATACGAGCAGTACTTC. Using reference TRBV15 and TRBJ2-7 for the parts outside the CDR3, the full variable domain is DAMVIQNPRYQVTQFGKPVTLSCSQTLNHNVMYWYQQKSSQAPKLLFHYYDKDFNNEADTPDNFQSRRPNTSFCFLDIRSPGLGDTAMYLCATSRGTSGGAGSYEQYFGPGTRLTVT.